This TCR beta chain was obtained from a study of blood T cell repertoires in COVID-19. About the research overall: The United States, Italy and Spain were the sources of the acute and convalescent COVID-19 samples.

TCRdb keeps only in-frame clones here, not all; method: immunoSEQ multiplex PCR. The sample holds 150,000 to 200,000 clones, 65% to 80% seen once. The germline V gene encodes CDR1 SGHRS and CDR2 YFSETQ. The CDR3 totals 15 residues. The junction had 6 bases not matched to a gene; V was cut back by 1 base and J by 9 bases. The sequenced sample consisted of PBMCs or T cells enriched from blood (not recorded which). The TCR was taken from a woman aged 50 to 60 with acute COVID-19. The V call is TRBV5-1, the J call TRBJ2-1; 11 nucleotides match TRBD2. CDR3 region: CASSLTSGGGSEQFF. The CDR3 DNA reads as TGCGCCAGCAGCTTGACTAGCGGGGGAGGGAGTGAGCAGTTCTTC.